This record looks at one T cell receptor (beta chain) sequence and its context. Its antigen is not known. This entry belongs to a study of shared clonotypes between healthy human individuals. The study, taken as a whole, reports: The sampled material consisted only of blood, and tissue repertoires are likely to differ. Sequencing depth was expected to influence donor clonotype sharing.

The donors, healthy adults who were HIV-negative, had experienced no recent acute infections or vaccinations. An assay was performed, and its level was deep. Profiled with immunoSEQ multiplex PCR; TCRdb holds only in-frame clones, not every one. The sample has around 500,000 clones; about four fifths are singletons. This CDR3 spans 15 amino acids. With 6 bases clipped from V and 5 bases from J, the junction kept 11 bases outside the gene matches. Per germline, CDR1 SNHLY and CDR2 FYNNEI. The V and J genes are TRBV2 and TRBJ2-7, with 9 bases lining up with TRBD1. Sequenced material: PBMCs. The TCR sequence derives from a woman in her 40s in good health. Some clones in this sample may be carry-over from other donors' samples. CDR3 in amino acids: CASSAEGQGFHEQYF. The CDR3 DNA is TGTGCCAGCAGCGCCGAGGGACAGGGATTCCACGAGCAGTACTTC.